These 20 T cell receptor beta chains were all obtained from the same sample, sequenced in a study of blood T cell repertoires in COVID-19. Using immunoSEQ multiplex PCR, the repertoire was profiled, and TCRdb retains in-frame clones only, with some absent. The sample shows 140,000 or so clones, roughly 86% of them seen only once. Sequencing was carried out using peripheral blood. Every receptor here comes from a man aged 70 or older with acute or convalescent COVID-19.

The chain uses TRBV5-1 and TRBJ2-2; TRBD1 matches at 8 bases. V lost 4 bases and J lost 0; bases outside the gene matches: 5. The germline V gene encodes CDR1 SGHRS and CDR2 YFSETQ. This CDR3 is built from 16 residues. This CDR3 reads CASSPTGAANTGELFF. The CDR3 DNA reads as TGCGCCAGCAGCCCGACAGGGGCGGCGAACACCGGGGAGCTGTTTTTT.

V gene TRBV7-9 combines with J gene TRBJ1-1; no clear D. The V gene's germline CDR1 is SEHNR and CDR2 FQNEAQ (reference sequence). The V end was cut by 5 bases, the J end by 1 base, with 8 bases between. The CDR3 runs 13 residues. The CDR3 nucleotides are TGTGCCAGCAGCGAGGGATCGAACACTGAAGCTTTCTTT. Its translation: CASSEGSNTEAFF. Full variable domain (remainder filled in from reference TRBV7-9 and TRBJ1-1): DTGVSQNPRHKITKRGQNVTFRCDPISEHNRLYWYRQTLGQGPEFLTYFQNEAQLEKSRLLSDRFSAERPKGSFSTLEIQRTEQGDSAMYLCASSEGSNTEAFFGQGTRLTVV.

The chain recombines TRBV19 with TRBJ1-5; D is unresolved. The CDR3 extends over 14 amino acids. Looked up from germline, CDR1 is LNHDA and CDR2 is SQIVND (reference sequence). The V and J ends lost 6 bases and 1 base respectively, with 10 bases between them. The CDR3 nucleotides read TGTGCCAGTAGGGAGGTGGGGAGCAATCAGCCCCAGCATTTT. Translating it yields CASREVGSNQPQHF.

The J gene is TRBJ1-1, the V gene TRBV25-1; D is ambiguous. V was trimmed by 6 bases and J by 0 bases, leaving 8 bases between them. The germline V gene has CDR1 MGHDK and CDR2 SYGVNS. The CDR3 totals 13 residues. CDR3 bases: TGTGCCAGCAGGCAGAATCTGAACACTGAAGCTTTCTTT. It translates to CASRQNLNTEAFF.

The chain combines TRBV30 with TRBJ2-1, with TRBD2 matching 7 bases. The junction had 11 bases not matched to a gene; V was cut back by 2 bases and J by 7 bases. Per germline, CDR1 GTSNPN and CDR2 SVGIG (reference sequence). The CDR3 is 15 residues long. For the CDR3, the DNA is TGTGCCTGGAGTAGGGGCGGGAGCGAACGGAATGAGCAGTTCTTC. Translation: CAWSRGGSERNEQFF.

This sequence joins TRBV6-5 and TRBJ1-1; maybe TRBD1 (5 bases). CDR3 length: 12 amino acids. Trimming removed 8 bases at V and 3 bases at J, with 10 bases between. Germline V gives CDR1 MNHEY, CDR2 SVGAGI. CDR3 nucleotide sequence: TGTGCCAGCGTCCAGGGTGACACTGAAGCTTTCTTT. Its protein is CASVQGDTEAFF.

V and J are TRBV3-1 (or the pseudogene TRBV3-2) and TRBJ2-5; D may be TRBD1 (6 bases). V was cut by 5 bases and J by 4 bases, with 23 bases left in between. The length of the CDR3 is 17 residues. Germline CDR1 is LGHDT and CDR2 is YNNKEL (reference sequence). The CDR3 nucleotides read TGTGCCAGCAGCACCGTCCCGACAGGACAGAGGAGAGAGACCCAGTACTTC. Protein sequence: CASSTVPTGQRRETQYF.

This clone is a singleton in its sample. The V gene is TRBV6-1, the J gene TRBJ1-6, with a weak D call TRBD1 (6 bases). CDR1 MNHNS and CDR2 SASEGT come from the germline V gene. V shed 6 bases and J shed 7 bases, with 13 bases lying between them. The CDR3 runs 14 residues. The CDR3 is CASRMPGDNSPLHF. DNA of the CDR3: TGTGCCAGCAGGATGCCAGGGGACAATTCACCCCTCCACTTT.

V gene TRBV3-1 (or the pseudogene TRBV3-2) combines with J gene TRBJ1-1; D is unresolved. The germline gives CDR1 LGHDT, CDR2 YNNKEL (reference sequence). V shed 1 base and J shed 5 bases, with 17 bases lying between them. The CDR3 length is 16 residues. The CDR3 region has the DNA TGTGCCAGCAGCCAAGCTGTATCGACGGGAAGGACTGAAGCTTTCTTT. This encodes CASSQAVSTGRTEAFF.

The rearrangement joins TRBV15 to TRBJ2-3; D unresolved. Germline-derived CDR1 and CDR2 are LNHNV and YYDKDF (reference sequence). Trimming shortened V by 0 bases and J by 4 bases, and 11 bases separated the two germline ends. The CDR3 has 15 amino acids. The CDR3 nucleotides are TGTGCCACCAGCAGAGATCTCGGGTTTTCAGATACGCAGTATTTT. This encodes CATSRDLGFSDTQYF.

The chain joins TRBV5-1 to TRBJ2-3; no reliable D call. V lost 1 base and J lost 0, with 9 bases in between. The CDR3 totals 15 residues. The germline V gene encodes CDR1 SGHRS and CDR2 YFSETQ. CDR3 in DNA: TGCGCCAGCAGCTTGCTTGCGGTTAGCACAGATACGCAGTATTTT. Translation gives CASSLLAVSTDTQYF.

The chain couples TRBV11-2 to TRBJ2-3; TRBD1 matches at 10 bases. CDR1 SGHAT and CDR2 FQNNGV come from the germline V gene. V lost 0 bases and J lost 13; bases outside the gene matches: 10. The CDR3 runs 15 residues. The CDR3 DNA sequence: TGTGCCAGCAGCTTAGATCTGGGGACAGGGGTTCGAGAGTATTTT. Protein product: CASSLDLGTGVREYF.

The chain joins TRBV6-5 to TRBJ1-5; D gene uncertain. Germline V lookup: CDR1 MNHEY, CDR2 SVGAGI. V dropped 6 bases and J dropped 0 bases, with 12 bases sitting between them. The CDR3 runs to 15 residues. In DNA, the CDR3 is TGTGCCAGCAGCAAGAGCCATTCTAGCAATCAGCCCCAGCATTTT. Translating gives CASSKSHSSNQPQHF.

V usage is TRBV5-8 and J usage is TRBJ2-7; TRBD2 is a possible D gene (5 bases). CDR3 length equals 15 residues. Trimming took 7 bases from V and 1 from J, leaving 18 bases between them. Germline CDR1 is SGHTS and CDR2 is YDEGEE. The CDR3 here is CASLWRSAISYEQYF. The CDR3 region has the DNA TGTGCCAGCTTATGGAGGTCGGCAATTTCCTACGAGCAGTACTTC.

The chain employs TRBV30 and TRBJ2-1, with 7 bases identical to TRBD1. The CDR3 extends over 13 amino acids. The ends lost 8 bases at V and 7 bases at J; junction bases unmatched: 11. Looked up from germline, CDR1 is GTSNPN and CDR2 is SVGIG (reference sequence). The CDR3 DNA reads as TGTGCCAGACGGGACAGTGGAAGGAATGAGCAGTTCTTC. Residues: CARRDSGRNEQFF.

V gene TRBV5-5 combines with J gene TRBJ1-2; 7 bases fit TRBD1. The V gene's germline CDR1 is SGHKS and CDR2 YYEKEE (reference sequence). V was clipped by 0 bases and J by 2 bases; unmatched bases: 4. The CDR3 runs 15 residues. The CDR3, as DNA: TGTGCCAGCAGCTTGGAGGGGGCTACAAACTATGGCTACACCTTC. Its protein is CASSLEGATNYGYTF. The whole variable domain, remainder taken from reference TRBV5-5 and TRBJ1-2, is DAGVTQSPTHLIKTRGQQVTLRCSPISGHKSVSWYQQVLGQGPQFIFQYYEKEERGRGNFPDRFSARQFPNYSSELNVNALLLGDSALYLCASSLEGATNYGYTFGSGTRLTVV.

The chain combines TRBV9 with TRBJ2-7, with a weak D call TRBD2 (6 bases). V lost 3 bases and J 0 bases, leaving 13 bases between the germline ends. The CDR3 contains 15 residues. Germline V CDR1 and CDR2: SGDLS, YYNGEE. CDR3 nucleotide sequence: TGTGCCAGCAGCGCGCGGGAAGTTGGCTCCTACGAGCAGTACTTC. Protein: CASSAREVGSYEQYF.

Turning to this clone: At one end the junction does not follow the germline gene, possibly because of a read error. The rearrangement uses TRBV5-8 and TRBJ2-4, with a tentative D call TRBD2 (6 bases). The length of the CDR3 is 14 residues. In germline, CDR1 is SGHTS, CDR2 YDEGEE. The CDR3 region is CASSNRDWDKVSDF. DNA for the CDR3: TGTGCCAGCAGCAACCGGGACTGGGATAAGGTTAGCGACTTC. Using reference TRBV5-8 and TRBJ2-4 for the parts outside the CDR3, the full variable domain is EAGVTQSPTHLIKTRGQQATLRCSPISGHTSVYWYQQALGLGLQFLLWYDEGEERNRGNFPPRFSGRQFPNYSSELNVNALELEDSALYLCASSNRDWDKVSDFGAGTRLSVL.

V gene TRBV5-1 combines with J gene TRBJ2-3, with TRBD2 matching 8 bases. J lost 4 bases, V lost 2 bases, and 3 bases had no gene match. Germline V gene data show CDR1 as SGHRS and CDR2 as YFSETQ. The CDR3 runs to 14 residues. CDR3 loop: CASSFSGASDTQYF. For the CDR3, the DNA is TGCGCCAGCAGCTTTAGCGGGGCGTCAGATACGCAGTATTTT.

The rearrangement uses TRBV27 and TRBJ2-2, with D perhaps matching TRBD2 (6 bases). Per germline, CDR1 MNHEY and CDR2 SMNVEV (reference sequence). V lost 5 bases and J lost 9, with 22 bases in between. The CDR3 totals 16 residues. The DNA for the CDR3 is TGTGCCAGCAGTCCCTCGGGACTCCTTCCTGGGAGGGAGCTGTTTTTT. Translating gives CASSPSGLLPGRELFF.